This T cell receptor (beta chain) was sequenced for a study of cytomegalovirus exposure and HLA in healthy donors. The study's findings and limits: The listing of roughly 160 TCR beta chains classed them as cytomegalovirus-associated.

Amplification used 60 Vbeta primers and 13 Jbeta primers. Sequenced by immunoSEQ multiplex PCR; TCRdb stores in-frame clones only, minus some. The data show some 120,000 clones, over 70% seen once. As regards this clone: Its antigen is as yet unknown.

Germline V gene lookup returns CDR1 MNHEY and CDR2 SVGAGI. The CDR3 totals 14 residues. The sequencing sample was made of PBMCs. The clonotype comes from a man aged 40-49 years in good health and CMV-seropositive. The chain recombines TRBV6-5 with TRBJ2-5; 9 positions match TRBD2. The assigned J gene may be wrong: the sequence end matches TRBJ2-7 better. The CDR3 loop reads CASRRTSDIYEQYF. For the CDR3, the DNA is TGTGCCAGCAGAAGGACTAGCGATATCTACGAGCAGTACTTC.